This T cell receptor beta chain stems from a study of blood T cells in healthy people across ages. Overall study results and limits: Any changes in expanded clonotypes were possibly confounded, as donor CMV status remained unknown. Unsorted PBMCs blocked a conclusive comparison of naive and antigen-experienced cells.

Donors were healthy Caucasian individuals from Russia aged roughly 6 to 95. As to this clonotype: The antigen remains undetermined.

PCR was performed a second time for about 7 to 11 cycles using a sample-barcoded 5' primer and a J-beta primer mix. TCRdb ran MiXCR on the 5' RACE reads and lists one entry per CDR3 protein. The profile shows roughly 800,000 distinct CDR3 sequences, 53% of them singletons. This CDR3 contains 15 residues. The germline gives CDR1 SGHTA, CDR2 FQGNSA. The trim removed 7 bases at V and 1 base at J, leaving 6 bases unmatched. V gene TRBV7-2 combines with J gene TRBJ2-3; 9 positions agree with TRBD2. The source is an elderly man in good health. The sample taken for sequencing was blood. This chain's CDR3 is CASIILAGGTDTQYF. The CDR3, as DNA: TGTGCCAGCATCATACTAGCGGGTGGCACAGATACGCAGTATTTT.